This T cell receptor beta chain is drawn from a study of OX40 agonist ivuxolimab in advanced cancers. About the study: Ivuxolimab, which is an agonistic anti-OX40 (CD134) antibody, was administered to the patients.

The assay was immunoSEQ multiplex PCR, and TCRdb's table has in-frame clones only and misses some. Among about 73,000 clones listed, 85% to 90% were seen once. Trimming shortened V by 2 bases and J by 0 bases, and 12 bases separated the two germline ends. Germline CDR1 reads SGHDT; CDR2 reads YYEEEE. This CDR3 spans 16 amino acids. The genes are TRBV5-6 and TRBJ1-3; D unclear. Sequencing was performed on CD4+ or CD8+ T cells sorted from blood, taken in a trial of the OX40 agonist ivuxolimab. The source of this sequence is an adult with an advanced solid tumor such as melanoma, head and neck, liver or kidney cancer. CDR3 loop: CASSFRRRSSGNTIYF. The CDR3 region has the DNA TGTGCCAGCAGCTTCCGCCGCCGGAGCTCTGGAAACACCATATATTTT. Using reference TRBV5-6 and TRBJ1-3 for the parts outside the CDR3, the full variable domain is DAGVTQSPTHLIKTRGQQVTLRCSPKSGHDTVSWYQQALGQGPQFIFQYYEEEERQRGNFPDRFSGHQFPNYSSELNVNALLLGDSALYLCASSFRRRSSGNTIYFGEGSWLTVV.